This T cell receptor beta chain comes out of a study of T-cell memory formation after mild COVID-19. General observations from the study: CD4+ contracting clones were mainly CM and EM; CD8+ ones, EMRA. Researchers could not confirm that second-wave clones peaking on day 37 targeted SARS-CoV-2. Some responding clones appeared in pre-infection memory, suggesting cross-reactive memory joined.

This clonotype was seen a few times. The antigen is not known. The 5'RACE method, run with constant-segment primers, produced TCR alpha and TCR beta cDNA libraries (carrying sample barcodes and UMIs). One entry per CDR3 protein, called by TCRdb with MiXCR from the 5' RACE reads. The sample includes around 340,000 distinct CDR3 sequences, over 20% of them seen just once. CDR1 and CDR2 (germline): KGHDR, SFDVKD. V lost 3 bases, J lost 2 bases, and 8 bases stayed unmatched. CDR3 length: 16 amino acids. The sample was PBMCs or a T cell subset sorted from them (not recorded which). This clonotype was sampled from an adult woman who had mild COVID-19 (a few samples of this study predate the infection). Cell type and time point are not known. This chain joins TRBV24-1 and TRBJ2-7, with 8 bases that match TRBD1. CDR3 DNA: TGTGCCACCAGTGATGCGACAGGGGCGCAGCCCTACGAGCAGTACTTC. Amino acids: CATSDATGAQPYEQYF.